This T cell receptor (beta chain) was retrieved from a study of T cell changes during pregnancy in multiple sclerosis. Per germline, CDR1 SEHNR and CDR2 FQNEAQ (reference sequence). The CDR3 length is 17 residues. V was shortened by 5 bases and J by 2 bases, with 19 bases between the two germline ends. This clone was seen only a few times. TCRdb keeps only in-frame clones here, not all; method: immunoSEQ multiplex PCR. The table records around 130,000 clones, 80% to 95% of them present only once. The material sequenced was peripheral blood, taken before pregnancy. This TCR was sampled from a female donor with multiple sclerosis, enrolled in a pregnancy study. The V call is TRBV7-9, the J call TRBJ1-5; perhaps TRBD1 as D (5 bases). The CDR3 is CASSLWSGYNGNQPQHF. The CDR3 coding sequence is TGTGCCAGCAGCCTTTGGTCAGGGTATAACGGCAATCAGCCCCAGCATTTT. The full variable domain, rest sourced from reference TRBV7-9 and TRBJ1-5, is DTGVSQNPRHKITKRGQNVTFRCDPISEHNRLYWYRQTLGQGPEFLTYFQNEAQLEKSRLLSDRFSAERPKGSFSTLEIQRTEQGDSAMYLCASSLWSGYNGNQPQHFGDGTRLSIL.